These 20 T cell receptor beta chains came from one sample sequenced in a study of cytomegalovirus exposure and HLA in healthy donors (dated 2017 in TCRdb). Receptor libraries were prepared by the immunoSEQ multiplex PCR assay. The multiplex PCR relied on a mix of 60 forward primers for TCR Vbeta segments and 13 reverse primers for TCR Jbeta segments. The table comes from immuneACCESS by way of TCRdb, which keeps in-frame sequences with V and J called. Part of the clones is missing from these tables; in studies checked, under half for an unresolved V gene and the rest for unknown reasons. The sample yields more than 100,000 clones; 80% to 90% were counted once. The top ten clonotypes cover about 5.5% of the sample. Sample: PBMCs. Every receptor here comes from a woman in her thirties in good health and CMV-seronegative.

Written as DNA, the CDR3 is TGTGCCAGCAGCCGGGACAGTAACTATGGCTACACCTTC. It translates to CASSRDSNYGYTF. The rearrangement uses TRBV11-2 and TRBJ1-2; the match to TRBD1 covers 7 bases. Trimming cost V 5 bases and J 1 base; bases outside gene matches: 1. From germline, CDR1 is SGHAT and CDR2 FQNNGV. CDR3 size: 13 residues.

This chain connects TRBV9 to TRBJ2-1, with D possibly TRBD1 on 8 matching bases. Germline CDR1 is SGDLS and CDR2 is YYNGEE. The V end was cut by 4 bases, the J end by 6 bases, with 20 bases between. The CDR3 is 16 amino acids. The CDR3 DNA sequence: TGTGCCAGCAGCCTTTCACCTACAGGGGGGGTCAATGAGCAGTTCTTC. Protein product: CASSLSPTGGVNEQFF.

In its sample, this clone was seen a few times. The chain links TRBV2 to TRBJ2-5, with 7 bases fitting TRBD2. Germline CDR1 and CDR2: SNHLY and FYNNEI. The CDR3 extends over 14 amino acids. J lost 1 base, V lost 4 bases, and 3 bases had no gene match. CDR3: CASSAGTTQETQYF. In nucleotides, the CDR3 is TGTGCCAGCAGTGCCGGGACTACCCAAGAGACCCAGTACTTC.

The genes are TRBV18 and TRBJ1-5; D is unresolved. CDR1 is KGHSH, CDR2 LQKENI, per germline. The V end was cut by 6 bases, the J end by 6 bases, with 12 bases between. The CDR3 contains 13 residues. CDR3 amino acids: CASSREWAQPQHF. DNA of the CDR3: TGTGCCAGCTCTCGTGAGTGGGCTCAGCCCCAGCATTTT. Full variable domain (remainder filled in from reference TRBV18 and TRBJ1-5): NAGVMQNPRHLVRRRGQEARLRCSPMKGHSHVYWYRQLPEEGLKFMVYLQKENIIDESGMPKERFSAEFPKEGPSILRIQQVVRGDSAAYFCASSREWAQPQHFGDGTRLSIL.

The chain is built from TRBV27 and TRBJ1-5; 8 bases fit TRBD1. The V and J ends lost 2 bases and 7 bases, in that order; junction bases with no gene match: 7. Germline V gene lookup returns CDR1 MNHEY and CDR2 SMNVEV (reference sequence). The length of the CDR3 is 15 residues. For the CDR3, the DNA is TGTGCCAGCAGTTTAAGCAGGGGGCTTGGGCAGCCCCAGCATTTT. Amino acids: CASSLSRGLGQPQHF.

The genes are TRBV29-1 and TRBJ2-1; TRBD1 matches at 7 bases. The CDR3 has 14 residues. The germline CDR1 and CDR2 sequences are SQVTM and ANQGSEA. V shed 4 bases and J 4 bases; nucleotides not matched to a gene: 7. The CDR3 region is CSVGRDRGYNEQFF. CDR3 DNA sequence: TGCAGCGTTGGTCGGGACAGAGGATACAATGAGCAGTTCTTC.

The chain recombines TRBV7-9 with TRBJ1-2, with D perhaps TRBD1 (5 bases). V was shortened by 3 bases and J by 6 bases, with 11 bases between the two germline ends. CDR1 is SEHNR and CDR2 is FQNEAQ in the germline V gene (reference sequence). The CDR3 sequence is 13 residues long. This CDR3 is CASSFSGNHGYTF. CDR3 coding DNA: TGTGCCAGCAGCTTCTCAGGGAACCATGGCTACACCTTC.

The V gene is TRBV7-2, the J gene TRBJ2-1, with TRBD2 matching 7 bases. The CDR3 length is 16 residues. Trimming cost V 1 base and J 2 bases; bases outside gene matches: 5. Per germline, CDR1 SGHTA and CDR2 FQGNSA. The CDR3 reads CASSLGSSGTYNEQFF. The CDR3 DNA follows: TGTGCCAGCAGCTTAGGGTCTAGCGGAACCTACAATGAGCAGTTCTTC.

This clone appeared a few times. The CDR3 nucleotides read TGTGCCAGCAGTGAATACCAGGGCCTGAACACTGAAGCTTTCTTT. This translates into CASSEYQGLNTEAFF. The chain employs TRBV2 and TRBJ1-1; D perhaps matches TRBD1 (5 bases). The germline V and J ends were trimmed by 2 bases and 0 bases, with 10 bases remaining between them. This CDR3 is 15 amino acids long. Germline assignment: CDR1 SNHLY and CDR2 FYNNEI.

The chain recombines TRBV18 with TRBJ2-5; TRBD1 matches at 9 bases. V lost 1 base, J lost 5 bases, and 5 bases stayed unmatched. CDR3 length equals 15 residues. The V gene's germline CDR1 is KGHSH and CDR2 LQKENI. For the CDR3, the DNA is TGTGCCAGCTCACCACGGGGACAGGGAGGTGAGACCCAGTACTTC. Its translation: CASSPRGQGGETQYF. The full variable domain, completed using reference TRBV18 and TRBJ2-5, is NAGVMQNPRHLVRRRGQEARLRCSPMKGHSHVYWYRQLPEEGLKFMVYLQKENIIDESGMPKERFSAEFPKEGPSILRIQQVVRGDSAAYFCASSPRGQGGETQYFGPGTRLLVL.

The chain is built from TRBV5-5 and TRBJ1-1, with a tentative D call TRBD1 (6 bases). CDR1 is SGHKS and CDR2 is YYEKEE in the germline V gene (reference sequence). This CDR3 has 14 amino acids. V lost 4 bases and J lost 5, with 15 bases in between. The CDR3 here is CASSLQGLATEAFF. The CDR3, as DNA: TGTGCCAGCAGCCTACAGGGTCTCGCGACTGAAGCTTTCTTT.

The chain employs TRBV11-2 and TRBJ2-1, with 11 positions matching TRBD2. The CDR3 covers 17 residues. From germline, CDR1 is SGHAT and CDR2 FQNNGV. J lost 7 bases, V lost 5 bases, and 13 bases had no gene match. CDR3 protein: CASSQDAETSGKNEQFF. The CDR3 DNA reads as TGTGCCAGCAGCCAAGATGCTGAGACTAGCGGGAAGAATGAGCAGTTCTTC.

The genes are TRBV5-1 and TRBJ1-1, with D hard to call. Germline V gene lookup returns CDR1 SGHRS and CDR2 YFSETQ. The CDR3 consists of 15 residues. Trimming pared 4 bases from V and 1 base from J, leaving 14 bases between. CDR3 bases: TGCGCCAGCAGCCCAACCCAGATGAAGAACACTGAAGCTTTCTTT. Translated: CASSPTQMKNTEAFF.

The chain is built from TRBV6-5 and TRBJ2-7, with TRBD1 identical over 10 bases. The trim removed 7 bases at V and 3 bases at J, leaving 3 bases unmatched. Germline CDR1 reads MNHEY; CDR2 reads SVGAGI. CDR3 length equals 13 residues. CDR3 nucleotide sequence: TGTGCCAGCAATAGGGACAGGGGCTACGAGCAGTACTTC. It yields the protein CASNRDRGYEQYF.

This sequence joins TRBV30 and TRBJ2-1; 10 bases fit TRBD2. J gave up 3 bases and V 4 bases, and 6 bases lay outside the gene matches. The CDR3 is 15 residues long. Germline CDR1 reads GTSNPN; CDR2 reads SVGIG (reference sequence). This CDR3 reads CAWTPLAGVYNEQFF. The CDR3 nucleotides are TGTGCCTGGACCCCTCTAGCGGGGGTCTACAATGAGCAGTTCTTC.

The J gene is TRBJ1-5, the V gene TRBV5-6; D perhaps matches TRBD1 (5 bases). Trimming pared 3 bases from V and 7 bases from J, leaving 14 bases between. This CDR3 has 14 amino acids. The V gene's germline CDR1 is SGHDT and CDR2 YYEEEE. The CDR3 DNA reads TGTGCCAGCAGCTGGGGGAGGGTTGGCCAGCCCCAGCATTTT. It yields the protein CASSWGRVGQPQHF.

This chain uses TRBV7-9 with TRBJ1-1, with 9 nucleotides matching TRBD1. V lost 6 bases and J lost 7; bases outside the gene matches: 15. CDR1 is SEHNR, CDR2 FQNEAQ, per germline (reference sequence). This CDR3 comprises 16 residues. The CDR3 bases are TGTGCCAGCAGTCTACGGGGGACAGGGCAAGGGGATGAAGCTTTCTTT. Translated: CASSLRGTGQGDEAFF.

The genes are TRBV5-1 and TRBJ2-3; TRBD1 might be the D (5 bases). The CDR3 sequence is 16 residues long. Germline CDR1 is SGHRS and CDR2 is YFSETQ. V was pared by 2 bases and J by 1 base, with 14 bases between. In DNA form, the CDR3 reads TGCGCCAGCAGCTTTTTGCCAGGGTCGGGCACAGATACGCAGTATTTT. Translating gives CASSFLPGSGTDTQYF.

V is TRBV5-1 and J is TRBJ2-7; maybe TRBD2 (5 bases). CDR1 is SGHRS and CDR2 is YFSETQ in the germline V gene. V shed 5 bases and J shed 5 bases, with 17 bases lying between them. CDR3 size: 14 residues. The CDR3 protein is CASSSVGLGDEQYF. CDR3 sequence (DNA): TGCGCCAGCAGTAGTGTGGGTCTCGGGGACGAGCAGTACTTC.

This chain joins TRBV5-4 and TRBJ2-3; D is perhaps TRBD2 (5 bases). This CDR3 is built from 14 residues. Germline lookup yields CDR1 SGHNT and CDR2 YYREEE (reference sequence). Trimming removed 3 bases from V and 4 bases from J, with 12 bases in between. The CDR3 sequence is CASSYRTSSDTQYF. CDR3 coding DNA: TGTGCCAGCAGCTATAGAACTAGTTCAGATACGCAGTATTTT.